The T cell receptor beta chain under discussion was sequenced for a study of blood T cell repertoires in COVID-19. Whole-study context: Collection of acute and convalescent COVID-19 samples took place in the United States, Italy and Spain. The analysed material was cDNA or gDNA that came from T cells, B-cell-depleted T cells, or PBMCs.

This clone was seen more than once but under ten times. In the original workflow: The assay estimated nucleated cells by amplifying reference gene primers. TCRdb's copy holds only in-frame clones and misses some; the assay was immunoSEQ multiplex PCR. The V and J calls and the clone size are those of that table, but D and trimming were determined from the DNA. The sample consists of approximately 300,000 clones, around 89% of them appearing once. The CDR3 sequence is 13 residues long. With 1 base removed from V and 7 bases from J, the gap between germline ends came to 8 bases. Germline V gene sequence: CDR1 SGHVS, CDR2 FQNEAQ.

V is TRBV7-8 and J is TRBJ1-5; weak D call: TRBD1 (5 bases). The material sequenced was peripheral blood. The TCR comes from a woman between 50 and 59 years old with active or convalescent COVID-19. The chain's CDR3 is CASSLGRGQPQHF. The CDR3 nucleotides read TGTGCCAGCAGCTTAGGGCGGGGCCAGCCCCAGCATTTT.